This TCR beta chain originates from a study of beta chain bispecific antibodies for T cell cancers (dated by TCRdb to about 2021). For context, the study as a whole: After T cells from healthy donors were cocultured with bispecific antibodies and T cell leukemia lines, the researchers used TRBV sequencing of the cells that survived to measure how much each TRBV family was depleted. Surface TRBV12 (TRBV12-3) was expressed on Jurkat cells, and surface TRBV5-5 was expressed on HPB-ALL cells. What the study reported, not specific to this receptor: Cross-reactivity of the anti-TRBV5-5 antibody with TRBV5-6 was attributed to high sequence similarity between the two genes. Every sequenced sample contained a mix of leukemia cell line cells and normal T cells, and most targeted TRBV signal came from the leukemia cells rather than from the normal T cells.

Libraries incorporated unique molecular identifier barcodes, which were used to quantify clonotypes. Qiagen AllPrep DNA/RNA Micro kits were used to isolate total RNA, and an Agilent TapeStation was used to check RNA quality. TCR beta libraries were built by 5' RACE: cDNA synthesis followed by two PCR steps using TCR beta constant-region gene-specific primers. Sequencing of the TCR beta libraries was performed on an Illumina MiSeq platform. Per the authors' processing: MIGEC, MiXCR and VDJtools were used to process the reads. Clonotype frequency was computed as the clonotype's share of unique molecular identifiers among all unique molecular identifiers in the sample. Nonfunctional TRBV genes classified in IMGT as pseudogenes or open reading frames, for example TRBV1, TRBV12-1 and TRBV21, were left out. The public reads were run again by TCRdb, first through fastp at Q25 and then through MiXCR, and only productive beta chains were kept. CDR3 protein sequences are deduplicated, and each keeps its most common genes and DNA. These V and J calls originate from TCRdb's pipeline instead of the authors' own analysis. In this sample the table shows 20,000 to 25,000 distinct CDR3 sequences, about 2.7% of which occur a single time. The top ten clonotypes cover more than 30% of the sample.

Trimming at the junction amounts to 4 bases on V and 1 base on J, and the germline ends lie 8 bases apart. The CDR3 holds 13 amino acids from the cysteine to the phenylalanine. CDR3 DNA is the only sequence kept; it has 39 bases, read in frame from the first base. CDR1 and CDR2 were assigned from the germline V gene as SGHRS and YFSETQ. T cells were expanded from blood mononuclear cells with anti-CD3 antibody OKT3 or CD3/CD28 Dynabeads for approximately 3 days. The culture conditions for expanded T cells were RPMI 1640 plus 10% fetal bovine serum, recombinant human IL-2 (about 100 IU/ml) and IL-7 (around 4.8 ng/ml). Each coculture mixed approximately 5 x 10^4 target cells and approximately 5 x 10^4 normal T cells with bispecific antibody in approximately 100 ul and was incubated at 37 degrees C for roughly 16 hours. Each bispecific antibody was composed of two single-chain variable fragments, which were expressed in a single-chain diabody format with a His tag. Effector T cells came from healthy human donors; peripheral blood mononuclear cells were isolated from leukapheresis samples by Ficoll density gradient centrifugation.

This clonotype is medium-sized (0.01 to 0.1%) in terms of sample share. No antigen is known for it. No quality values exist for individual bases; no much larger clone is one base distant. This TCR derives from a human donor in good health. Some clones in this sample may be carry-over from other donors' samples. Material: healthy donor T cells cultured with leukemia cells. This chain joins TRBV5-1 to TRBJ1-1; the D gene cannot be named for sure. The bases read TGCGCCAGCAGCAAGGACGGGAACACTGAAGCTTTCTTT. Its amino acids are CASSKDGNTEAFF.